A single sample gave rise to the 27 T cell receptor beta chains below, sequenced in a study of control samples from healthy donors and cancer patients. The data were produced by immunoSEQ multiplex PCR, yet TCRdb's version contains in-frame clones alone and is incomplete. The sample records 50,000 to 70,000 clones, roughly 87% being singletons. Sequencing was performed on blood. These receptors all come from a man aged 50-60 years in good health.

The gene calls are TRBV6-5 and TRBJ1-5; tentatively, D is TRBD1 (5 bases). The CDR3 is 15 residues long. Germline CDR1 and CDR2: MNHEY and SVGAGI. The ends were cut back, 7 bases at V and 5 bases at J, with 18 bases in the middle. The CDR3 loop is CASIGGWGADQPQHF. The DNA of the CDR3 is TGTGCCAGCATTGGGGGGTGGGGCGCCGATCAGCCCCAGCATTTT.

The rearrangement links TRBV6-6 to TRBJ2-3; 9 bases are a match to TRBD2. J lost 6 bases, V lost 0 bases, and 7 bases had no gene match. The CDR3 runs to 16 residues. Germline V CDR1 and CDR2: MNHNY, SVGAGI (reference sequence). The CDR3, as DNA: TGTGCCAGCAGTTACTCTGCGGGGGGGAGCCGCGATACGCAGTATTTT. Translating gives CASSYSAGGSRDTQYF.

The chain joins TRBV7-9 to TRBJ1-2; a weak D match, TRBD1 (6 bases). The V end was cut by 5 bases, the J end by 1 base, with 11 bases between. The CDR3 is made up of 14 amino acids. Germline CDR1 SEHNR, CDR2 FQNEAQ (reference sequence). In DNA form, the CDR3 reads TGTGCCAGCAGCCCGGAGGGGGGTAACTATGGCTACACCTTC. Protein: CASSPEGGNYGYTF.

DNA of the CDR3: TGCGCCAGCAGCCAAGAGGGACCTGGCAATCAGCCCCAGCATTTT. This translates into CASSQEGPGNQPQHF. The rearrangement uses TRBV4-1 and TRBJ1-5; a weak D match, TRBD1 (5 bases). This CDR3 is built from 15 residues. Looked up from germline, CDR1 is MGHRA and CDR2 is YSYEKL. V gave up 0 bases and J gave up 2 bases, with 8 bases separating them.

V usage is TRBV6-5 and J usage is TRBJ2-7; TRBD2 agrees at 7 bases. The trim removed 11 bases at V and 4 bases at J, leaving 14 bases unmatched. In germline, CDR1 is MNHEY, CDR2 SVGAGI. This CDR3 has 14 amino acids. The CDR3 DNA reads as TGTGCCTCTCAGCAAGCGGGACCGCTTTACGAGCAGTACTTC. It specifies CASQQAGPLYEQYF.

The chain uses TRBV5-1 and TRBJ1-1; D might be TRBD1 (6 bases). This CDR3 is 14 amino acids long. The germline gives CDR1 SGHRS, CDR2 YFSETQ. The V gene lost 0 bases and the J gene lost 5 bases, with 11 bases spanning the gap. This CDR3 reads CASSLEGQGTEAFF. CDR3 nucleotide sequence: TGCGCCAGCAGCTTGGAAGGGCAGGGGACTGAAGCTTTCTTT. The full variable domain, completed using reference TRBV5-1 and TRBJ1-1, is KAGVTQTPRYLIKTRGQQVTLSCSPISGHRSVSWYQQTPGQGLQFLFEYFSETQRNKGNFPGRFSGRQFSNSRSEMNVSTLELGDSALYLCASSLEGQGTEAFFGQGTRLTVV.

The chain carries TRBV5-1 and TRBJ2-1, with D hard to call. This CDR3 has 13 amino acids. Trimming shortened V by 0 bases and J by 10 bases, and 11 bases separated the two germline ends. CDR1 SGHRS and CDR2 YFSETQ come from the germline V gene. This CDR3 reads CASSLAEFREQFF. The DNA of the CDR3 is TGCGCCAGCAGCTTGGCCGAGTTCAGGGAGCAGTTCTTC.

This chain joins TRBV27 and TRBJ2-1; the D gene is possibly TRBD1 (5 bases). Germline assignment: CDR1 MNHEY and CDR2 SMNVEV (reference sequence). V dropped 3 bases and J dropped 7 bases, with 13 bases sitting between them. The CDR3 is 14 amino acids. The CDR3 here is CASSFLGVGNEQFF. The CDR3 region has the DNA TGTGCCAGCAGTTTTTTAGGGGTTGGTAATGAGCAGTTCTTC.

The rearrangement uses TRBV28 and TRBJ2-4; the D gene is possibly TRBD1 (6 bases). This CDR3 contains 14 residues. The V and J ends lost 6 bases and 7 bases respectively, with 16 bases between them. Germline CDR1 reads MDHEN; CDR2 reads SYDVKM. CDR3 residues: CASRMSAGANIQYF. The CDR3 DNA is TGTGCCAGCAGGATGTCGGCAGGGGCGAACATTCAGTACTTC.

CDR3 amino acids: CASSRGSSYEQYF. In nucleotides, the CDR3 is TGTGCCAGCAGCCGGGGGAGCTCCTACGAGCAGTACTTC. The chain has TRBV7-9 and TRBJ2-7; D perhaps matches TRBD2 (6 bases). This CDR3 has 13 residues. The germline V gene has CDR1 SEHNR and CDR2 FQNEAQ (reference sequence). The V gene lost 5 bases and the J gene lost 0 bases, with 8 bases spanning the gap.

The V call is TRBV20-1, the J call TRBJ1-4; D unresolved. CDR3 size: 11 residues. Germline assignment: CDR1 DFQATT and CDR2 SNEGSKA (reference sequence). CDR3 protein: CSAGPNEKLFF. The CDR3 nucleotides are TGCAGCGCGGGCCCTAATGAAAAACTGTTTTTT.

This chain joins TRBV27 and TRBJ2-3, with 9 bases matching TRBD2. The germline CDR1 and CDR2 sequences are MNHEY and SMNVEV (reference sequence). The CDR3 is 17 amino acids. With 5 bases clipped from V and 6 bases from J, the junction kept 15 bases outside the gene matches. CDR3 nucleotide sequence: TGTGCCAGCAGTCTATACGGGGGCGGGAGGGCCAGTGATACGCAGTATTTT. This sequence encodes CASSLYGGGRASDTQYF.

The chain links TRBV14 to TRBJ1-1, with 7 bases fitting TRBD1. The V gene end was trimmed by 4 bases and the J gene end by 5 bases; junction bases not matched to a gene: 10. Germline CDR1 SGHDN, CDR2 FVKESK. CDR3 length: 15 amino acids. The CDR3 loop reads CASSPRTGWETEAFF. CDR3 sequence (DNA): TGTGCCAGCAGCCCAAGGACAGGTTGGGAGACTGAAGCTTTCTTT.

The gene calls are TRBV6-2 or TRBV6-3 and TRBJ2-1, with 11 bases identical to TRBD2. CDR1 and CDR2 (germline): MNHEY, SVGEGT. V shed 0 bases, J shed 3 bases, and the junction held 4 bases outside the gene matches. The CDR3 loop spans 17 amino acids. Here the CDR3 DNA reads TGTGCCAGCAGTTACTCCCCGACTAGCGGGATCTACAATGAGCAGTTCTTC. Its protein is CASSYSPTSGIYNEQFF.

This clone was recorded once. This chain uses TRBV24-1 with TRBJ2-5; the match to TRBD1 covers 9 bases. The CDR3 loop spans 16 amino acids. The junction had 5 bases not matched to a gene; V was cut back by 4 bases and J by 0 bases. The germline gives CDR1 KGHDR, CDR2 SFDVKD. For the CDR3, the DNA is TGTGCCACCAGTGACCTCGGACAGGGGCACCAAGAGACCCAGTACTTC. This sequence encodes CATSDLGQGHQETQYF.

This clone was seen only a few times. The genes are TRBV28 and TRBJ1-1; D is perhaps TRBD1 (5 bases). The CDR3 has 10 amino acids. In germline, CDR1 is MDHEN, CDR2 SYDVKM. The V gene lost 10 bases and the J gene lost 5 bases, with 8 bases spanning the gap. DNA for the CDR3: TGTGCCACCCAGGGAACTGAAGCTTTCTTT. Its protein product is CATQGTEAFF.

J is TRBJ2-1 and V is TRBV28; 10 positions agree with TRBD2. This CDR3 has 20 amino acids. V lost 9 bases and J lost 4; bases outside the gene matches: 24. Germline V gene sequence: CDR1 MDHEN, CDR2 SYDVKM. DNA of the CDR3: TGTGCCAGAGGGCTACCGGGACTAGCGAACCTCACCTCTTTTTACAATGAGCAGTTCTTC. This sequence encodes CARGLPGLANLTSFYNEQFF.

This clone was picked up a small number of times. The genes are TRBV7-7 and TRBJ1-6; D gene uncertain. The V and J ends lost 0 bases and 0 bases respectively, with 6 bases between them. CDR1 is SSHAT and CDR2 is FNYEAQ in the germline V gene (reference sequence). The CDR3 is made up of 16 amino acids. CDR3 amino acids: CASSLAAVSYNSPLHF. The CDR3 bases are TGTGCCAGCAGCTTAGCGGCAGTCTCCTATAATTCACCCCTCCACTTT.

V is TRBV6-1 and J is TRBJ1-5; perhaps TRBD1 as D (5 bases). Germline lookup yields CDR1 MNHNS and CDR2 SASEGT. V was shortened by 3 bases and J by 13 bases, with 10 bases between the two germline ends. CDR3 size: 11 residues. The CDR3 here is CASSDDRLQHF. As DNA, the CDR3 is TGTGCCAGCAGTGATGACAGATTACAGCATTTT.

The J gene is TRBJ1-1, the V gene TRBV19, with 9 bases aligning to TRBD1. Germline CDR1 and CDR2: LNHDA and SQIVND (reference sequence). Trimming cost V 4 bases and J 3 bases; bases outside gene matches: 3. The CDR3 totals 14 residues. CDR3: CASSTGTGYTEAFF. Written as DNA, the CDR3 is TGTGCCAGTAGTACCGGGACAGGGTACACTGAAGCTTTCTTT.

This sequence joins TRBV2 and TRBJ1-5, with a tentative D call TRBD1 (5 bases). The CDR3 runs 15 residues. The ends were cut back, 1 base at V and 0 bases at J, with 7 bases in the middle. CDR1 SNHLY and CDR2 FYNNEI come from the germline V gene. In DNA, the CDR3 is TGTGCCAGCAGTGAAGAAGGGGATAGCAATCAGCCCCAGCATTTT. This translates into CASSEEGDSNQPQHF.

The V and J genes are TRBV18 and TRBJ2-3, with 8 bases matching TRBD1. The CDR3 is 18 amino acids. Germline trimming cut 5 bases from V and 1 base from J; bases unmatched to any gene: 14. Germline-derived CDR1 and CDR2 are KGHSH and LQKENI. Written as DNA, the CDR3 is TGTGCCAGCTCAAGAGAATCCCCTGGACAGGGCCGCACAGATACGCAGTATTTT. This translates into CASSRESPGQGRTDTQYF. Complete variable domain (other parts from reference TRBV18 and TRBJ2-3): NAGVMQNPRHLVRRRGQEARLRCSPMKGHSHVYWYRQLPEEGLKFMVYLQKENIIDESGMPKERFSAEFPKEGPSILRIQQVVRGDSAAYFCASSRESPGQGRTDTQYFGPGTRLTVL.

The chain is built from TRBV5-6 and TRBJ1-1, with D tentatively TRBD1 (5 bases). Germline V lookup: CDR1 SGHDT, CDR2 YYEEEE. The CDR3 covers 13 residues. V lost 0 bases and J lost 4, with 7 bases in between. DNA of the CDR3: TGTGCCAGCAGCTTGGAGGGGACCACTGAAGCTTTCTTT. Translation: CASSLEGTTEAFF.

The V and J genes are TRBV28 and TRBJ2-6; D tentatively fits TRBD1 or TRBD2 (5 bases each). V lost 3 bases to trimming and J lost 4 bases, with 13 bases between them. Germline CDR1 MDHEN, CDR2 SYDVKM. This CDR3 is 16 amino acids long. CDR3 sequence reads: CASSLGVRVGANVLTF. CDR3 sequence (DNA): TGTGCCAGCAGTTTGGGGGTACGGGTGGGGGCCAACGTCCTGACTTTC.

The chain has TRBV6-5 and TRBJ2-7; no reliable D call. Trimming left V 2 bases short and J 0 bases short, with 5 bases between. The CDR3 consists of 13 residues. The germline gives CDR1 MNHEY, CDR2 SVGAGI. The CDR3 nucleotides are TGTGCCAGCAGTTACGCCATCTCCTACGAGCAGTACTTC. Amino acid sequence: CASSYAISYEQYF.

This rearrangement joins TRBV5-1 to TRBJ1-1; D gene unclear. The CDR3 is made up of 13 amino acids. Germline values: CDR1 SGHRS, CDR2 YFSETQ. The V gene lost 4 bases and the J gene lost 2 bases, with 9 bases spanning the gap. Here the CDR3 DNA reads TGCGCCAGCAGCGGTAATATTAACACTGAAGCTTTCTTT. Protein product: CASSGNINTEAFF.

A few counts support this clone. The rearrangement joins TRBV11-2 to TRBJ1-2; D gene unclear. The CDR3 extends over 13 amino acids. V was cut by 1 base and J by 3 bases, with 6 bases left in between. Germline CDR1 SGHAT, CDR2 FQNNGV. The CDR3 DNA sequence: TGTGCCAGCAGCTTAGGCAGATACTATGGCTACACCTTC. Translating gives CASSLGRYYGYTF.